This T cell receptor (beta chain) was recorded in a study of blood T cell dynamics during melanoma immunotherapy. Assay used: immunoSEQ multiplex PCR; TCRdb lists only in-frame clones, some missing. The sample records 1,000 or so clones, roughly 71% being singletons. Noted time point: week 3, after first cycle of checkpoint inhibitor. The CDR3 is 18 residues long. Trimming cost V 1 base and J 1 base; bases outside gene matches: 12. CDR1 and CDR2 (germline): SQVTM, ANQGSEA. The sequencing here drew on central memory CD8+ T cells from blood, taken from a patient treated with checkpoint blockade. The rearrangement joins TRBV29-1 to TRBJ2-1; TRBD2 aligns across 8 bases. This sequence was found in a human donor with melanoma. Here the CDR3 DNA reads TGCAGCGTTGAAGGCCAATTCTCACTAGCGGAGTCCTACAATGAGCAGTTCTTC. Protein: CSVEGQFSLAESYNEQFF.